This T cell receptor beta chain was documented in a study of OX40 agonist ivuxolimab in advanced cancers. Background on the study: Given to patients was ivuxolimab, an agonistic anti-OX40 (CD134) antibody. Partial response was recorded in three patients: one hepatocellular carcinoma and two cutaneous melanoma cases.

The table came from immunoSEQ multiplex PCR; TCRdb's copy has only in-frame clones and leaves some out. Of about 62,000 clones listed, under 95% were seen once; the top ten hold about 12%. CDR3 length equals 14 residues. Germline CDR1 reads LGHNA; CDR2 reads YSLEER. V dropped 1 base and J dropped 7 bases, with 10 bases sitting between them. The gene calls are TRBV4-3 and TRBJ2-2; D not resolved. This TCR came from an adult with an advanced solid tumor such as melanoma, head and neck, liver or kidney cancer. The specimen comprised CD4+ or CD8+ T cells sorted from blood, sampled in a trial of the OX40 agonist ivuxolimab. The CDR3, as DNA: TGCGCCAGCAGCCAAGTCGTGGAAAGCGGGGAGCTGTTTTTT. Translated: CASSQVVESGELFF.